Each of the 8 T cell receptor beta chains below was sequenced from the same sample in a study of regulatory T cells in long-lasting Graves disease. Time point noted: newly diagnosed GD, antithyroid drugs for less than 3 months. Making the TCR library involved RNA that had been extracted from PBMCs. TCR beta libraries were built with iRepertoire HTBI primers and Arm-PCR of CDR3 regions. From the multiplex PCR reads, TCRdb called clonotypes with MiXCR, one entry per CDR3 protein. The data show 350,000 to 400,000 distinct CDR3 sequences, roughly 16% seen once. Separately, the same data were catalogued under a study of T cells in Graves' hyperthyroidism and ophthalmopathy.

This specimen consisted of peripheral blood mononuclear cells (PBMCs), obtained at new diagnosis, from a patient treated with antithyroid drugs. These receptors were obtained from a woman aged 18-35 years with Graves disease.

This clonotype was detected ten times or more. The chain has TRBV6-1 and TRBJ2-5, with a tentative D call TRBD2 (5 bases). Germline lookup yields CDR1 MNHNS and CDR2 SASEGT. This CDR3 is 13 amino acids long. The ends were cut back, 3 bases at V and 3 bases at J, with 8 bases in the middle. In DNA, the CDR3 is TGTGCCAGCAGTGACGACGGGGAAGAGACCCAGTACTTC. It codes for CASSDDGEETQYF.

This clonotype was seen ten or more times. The chain has TRBV2 and TRBJ1-3; tentatively, D is TRBD1 (5 bases). Germline CDR1 is SNHLY and CDR2 is FYNNEI. Trimming stripped 8 bases from V and 2 bases from J, with 10 bases between. The CDR3 has 13 residues. Here the CDR3 reads CASSGTAGNTIYF. The DNA of the CDR3 is TGTGCCAGCTCCGGGACTGCTGGAAACACCATATATTTT.

This clonotype was observed many times. The J gene is TRBJ2-5, the V gene TRBV13; TRBD2 matches 9 bases. The CDR3 is made up of 17 amino acids. Germline CDR1 is PRHDT and CDR2 is FYEKMQ (reference sequence). The V and J ends lost 2 bases and 0 bases, in that order; junction bases with no gene match: 7. In DNA form, the CDR3 reads TGTGCCAGCAGCTTACGCCTAGCGGGGATGTACCAAGAGACCCAGTACTTC. Its protein is CASSLRLAGMYQETQYF.

CDR3 DNA: TGTGCCACACAGGGCAGGGAACTTCTCAACACCGGGGAGCTGTTTTTT. Translated: CATQGRELLNTGELFF. The J gene is TRBJ2-2, the V gene TRBV19; weak D call: TRBD1 (6 bases). The CDR3 runs to 16 residues. The germline CDR1 and CDR2 sequences are LNHDA and SQIVND (reference sequence). The germline V and J ends were trimmed by 10 bases and 2 bases, with 20 bases remaining between them.

The chain combines TRBV28 with TRBJ1-6, with TRBD1 matching over 8 bases. CDR3 length: 15 amino acids. CDR1 and CDR2 (germline): MDHEN, SYDVKM. V gave up 4 bases and J gave up 10 bases; unmatched junction bases: 9. As DNA, the CDR3 is TGTGCCAGCAGTTCGTGGACAGGGAAGGGCTCACCCCTCCACTTT. It specifies CASSSWTGKGSPLHF.

This clonotype has a count of ten or more. The gene calls are TRBV2 and TRBJ2-3; 10 bases match TRBD2. Germline assignment: CDR1 SNHLY and CDR2 FYNNEI. Trimming at V came to 6 bases and at J to 0 bases, leaving 6 bases not matched to a gene. This CDR3 spans 16 amino acids. DNA of the CDR3: TGTGCCAGCAGAGCTACTAGCGGGGAGAGCACAGATACGCAGTATTTT. This sequence encodes CASRATSGESTDTQYF.

Regarding this clonotype: This sequence may be a read error, since a much larger clone differs from it by one base. The chain has TRBV5-1 and TRBJ2-7; unclear D gene. The CDR3 is 14 residues long. V dropped 4 bases and J dropped 7 bases, with 18 bases sitting between them. CDR1 is SGHRS and CDR2 is YFSETQ in the germline V gene. CDR3: CASSPLMGYNEQYF. The CDR3 nucleotides are TGCGCCAGCAGCCCTCTAATGGGCTACAATGAGCAGTACTTC.

Turning to this clonotype: A read error may be the cause here, since a much bigger clone is one base away. CDR3 sequence: CAISPNAAYEQYF. In DNA form, the CDR3 reads TGTGCCATCAGTCCCAATGCGGCCTACGAGCAGTACTTC. The V and J genes are TRBV10-3 and TRBJ2-7; D gene uncertain. There are 13 residues in the CDR3. Trimming cost V 5 bases and J 2 bases, with 10 bases left between them. Germline CDR1 reads ENHRY; CDR2 reads SYGVKD.